The present T cell receptor (beta chain) was sequenced within a study of cytomegalovirus exposure and HLA in healthy donors. Whole-study context: An early release of data contained around 80 million unique TCRs, which came from HLA-typed donors. Study-level findings and limits: Three CMV-associated chains were confirmed in vitro to be specific for CMV antigens. Clonal expansion was found to be greater in HLA-associated TCR beta chains than in equally common others in a later analysis.

Researchers ran the PCR with 60 Vbeta and 13 Jbeta primers. Sequencing used immunoSEQ multiplex PCR; TCRdb keeps in-frame clones, though not all of them. The data show about 160,000 clones, with 75% to 90% seen just once and over 1.5% held by the top ten. Points on this clone: The antigen remains unidentified.

Donors were ostensibly healthy at sampling, although undocumented immune exposures were probable. Germline values: CDR1 SGHTS, CDR2 YDEGEE. V shed 1 base and J shed 2 bases, with 14 bases lying between them. The length of the CDR3 is 16 residues. This TCR derives from a woman aged 18-29 years in good health and CMV-seronegative. The chain links TRBV5-8 to TRBJ2-3, with D perhaps matching TRBD2 (6 bases). Material: PBMCs. CDR3 DNA: TGTGCCAGCAGCTTGAGGAGGGCAGGCCCCACAGATACGCAGTATTTT. Its protein product is CASSLRRAGPTDTQYF. Using reference TRBV5-8 and TRBJ2-3 for the parts outside the CDR3, the full variable domain is EAGVTQSPTHLIKTRGQQATLRCSPISGHTSVYWYQQALGLGLQFLLWYDEGEERNRGNFPPRFSGRQFPNYSSELNVNALELEDSALYLCASSLRRAGPTDTQYFGPGTRLTVL.